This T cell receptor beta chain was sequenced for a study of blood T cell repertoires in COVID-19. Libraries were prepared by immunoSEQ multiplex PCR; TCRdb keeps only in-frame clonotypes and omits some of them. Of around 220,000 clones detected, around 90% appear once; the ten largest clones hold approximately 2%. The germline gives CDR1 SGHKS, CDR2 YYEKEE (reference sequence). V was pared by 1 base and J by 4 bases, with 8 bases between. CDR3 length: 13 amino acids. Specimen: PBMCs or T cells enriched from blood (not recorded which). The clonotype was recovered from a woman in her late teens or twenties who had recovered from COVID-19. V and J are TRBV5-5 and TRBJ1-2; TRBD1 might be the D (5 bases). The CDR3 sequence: CASSLQTVYGYTF. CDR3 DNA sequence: TGTGCCAGCAGCTTGCAGACAGTCTATGGCTACACCTTC.